This T cell receptor beta chain was documented in a study of CD8+CD57+ T cells in acquired aplastic anemia. This clonotype was observed once. This may stem from a read error, because a much larger clone lies one nucleotide away. An expansion of CD8+CD57+ cells by flow cytometry had been shown in patients chosen for sequencing. TCR beta VDJ combinations and CDR3 sequences were profiled from genomic DNA. MiXCR was run by TCRdb on the reads, yielding one entry per CDR3 protein. The sample holds 120,000 or so distinct CDR3 sequences, 30% to 45% seen once. The CDR3 runs 17 residues. Germline V gene sequence: CDR1 MGHRA, CDR2 YSYEKL. V gave up 0 bases and J gave up 2 bases, with 14 bases separating them.

Sequencing used sorted CD4+, CD8+, or CD8+CD57+ T cells (not recorded which) from PBMCs. This chain links TRBV4-1 with TRBJ1-5, with a possible D match to TRBD1 (6 bases). The sequence derives from a human donor with aplastic anemia. CDR3 loop: CASSQDIQGRRNQPQHF. DNA for the CDR3: TGCGCCAGCAGCCAAGATATACAGGGTAGGCGCAATCAGCCCCAGCATTTT.